Listed below are T cell receptor beta chains from one sample, sequenced in a study of blood T cells in healthy people across ages. One entry per CDR3 protein results from TCRdb running MiXCR on the 5' RACE reads. The data show 1.5 million to 1.8 million distinct CDR3 sequences, approximately 39% seen once. Sequencing input: blood. Every receptor here comes from a young woman in good health. Each CDR3 is given with its conserved first and last residue. The D gene is left open where the match is weak. Size values are once, few and many counts, or a class for expanded clones, and some rows have none.

clone_size	v_call	d_call	j_call	cdr3_length	cdr3_aa	cdr3_nt
NA	TRBV10-3	TRBD2	TRBJ2-3	14	CAISSGRGTDTQYF	TGTGCCATCAGTAGCGGGAGGGGGACAGATACGCAGTATTTT
few	TRBV14	TRBD2	TRBJ2-1	15	CASSQTSGRGNEQFF	TGTGCCAGCAGCCAGACTAGCGGGAGAGGGAATGAGCAGTTCTTC
NA	TRBV2	TRBD1	TRBJ2-7	15	CASSDRDRRSYEQYF	TGTGCCAGCAGTGATAGGGACAGGAGATCCTACGAGCAGTACTTC
few	TRBV6-2/TRBV6-3	NA	TRBJ2-7	12	CASVGPHYEQYF	TGTGCCAGCGTCGGGCCCCACTACGAGCAGTACTTC
NA	TRBV20-1	TRBD2	TRBJ2-1	15	CSAPTSGRLYNEQFF	TGCAGTGCGCCAACTAGCGGAAGATTATACAATGAGCAGTTCTTC
many	TRBV5-1	NA	TRBJ1-5	12	CASSLDGQPQHF	TGCGCCAGCAGCTTGGATGGTCAGCCCCAGCATTTT
NA	TRBV6-2/TRBV6-3	TRBD1	TRBJ1-2	15	CASSYARTGPYGYTF	TGTGCCAGCAGTTACGCTAGGACAGGACCGTATGGCTACACCTTC
few	TRBV20-1	TRBD2	TRBJ2-1	14	CSADRTSDYNEQFF	TGCAGTGCAGACCGAACTAGCGACTACAATGAGCAGTTCTTC
NA	TRBV5-1	NA	TRBJ1-2	15	CASSSARGANYGYTF	TGCGCCAGCAGTTCAGCACGGGGGGCTAACTATGGCTACACCTTC
NA	TRBV20-1	NA	TRBJ2-3	14	CSAMAGVRPDTQYF	TGCAGTGCTATGGCAGGGGTAAGGCCAGATACGCAGTATTTT
NA	TRBV28	NA	TRBJ1-5	15	CASSPVGVSHQPQHF	TGTGCCAGCAGCCCTGTAGGAGTGTCCCATCAGCCCCAGCATTTT
NA	TRBV5-1	NA	TRBJ1-2	14	CVSSTTETNYGYTF	TGCGTCAGCAGCACGACAGAAACTAACTATGGCTACACCTTC
few	TRBV7-2	NA	TRBJ1-2	16	CASSLAGGAGNYGYTF	TGTGCCAGCAGCCTAGCTGGGGGCGCCGGGAACTATGGCTACACCTTC
NA	TRBV6-6	NA	TRBJ2-5	15	CASSFYGTPQETQYF	TGTGCCAGCAGCTTTTACGGGACGCCGCAAGAGACCCAGTACTTC
NA	TRBV30	NA	TRBJ1-1	13	CAWSGTLNTEAFF	TGTGCCTGGAGCGGGACATTGAACACTGAAGCTTTCTTT
NA	TRBV6-6	TRBD2	TRBJ2-1	16	CVSILGKGLEGNEQFF	TGTGTCAGCATCCTGGGGAAGGGACTAGAGGGTAATGAGCAGTTCTTC
NA	TRBV24-1	TRBD2	TRBJ2-1	16	CATSDLGTSGSHEQFF	TGTGCCACCAGTGATTTGGGGACTAGCGGGAGTCATGAGCAGTTCTTC
few	TRBV27	NA	TRBJ2-5	13	CASSDQFEETQYF	TGTGCCAGCAGTGACCAATTTGAAGAGACCCAGTACTTC
few	TRBV30	NA	TRBJ2-3	11	CAGSGRDTQYF	TGTGCCGGGAGTGGCCGAGATACGCAGTATTTT
few	TRBV5-1	TRBD1	TRBJ1-4	15	CASSPGGIENEKLFF	TGCGCCAGCAGCCCAGGGGGGATTGAGAATGAAAAACTGTTTTTT
NA	TRBV7-9	TRBD1	TRBJ2-7	14	CASSDRDSPYEQYF	TGTGCCAGCAGCGACCGGGACAGCCCCTACGAGCAGTACTTC